These 29 T cell receptor beta chains originate from one sample sequenced in a study of response to subunit inactivated influenza vaccine (dated 2018 in TCRdb). Library generation was performed with RT-PCR. TCRdb names Illumina HiSeq 2500 as the instrument used. TCRdb trimmed public reads at Q25 via fastp, called clones via MiXCR and kept in-frame beta chains. When rows share a CDR3 protein, they turn into one entry using the most common DNA and genes. This sample gives under 200,000 distinct CDR3 sequences in total; around a tenth of them show up just once. The biggest ten clones account for around 33% of the sample. Source: CD8+ T cells sorted from PBMCs, taken approximately 25 months after vaccination. The source of these receptors is a man between 50 and 70 years old who received an inactivated influenza vaccine. Donor details come from another sample of the same person, matched by shared clones.

This clonotype has a count of ten or more. The chain couples TRBV20-1 to TRBJ2-7; tentatively, D is TRBD2 (7 bases). V gave up 6 bases and J gave up 4 bases, with 10 bases separating them. Germline V CDR1 and CDR2: DFQATT, SNEGSKA (reference sequence). This CDR3 contains 11 residues. The CDR3: CSARGGYEQYF. Here the CDR3 DNA reads TGCAGTGCAAGGGGGGGGTACGAGCAGTACTTC.

The chain uses TRBV20-1 and TRBJ1-1; no firm D call. V lost 0 bases to trimming and J lost 0 bases, with 8 bases between them. Germline CDR1 and CDR2: DFQATT and SNEGSKA (reference sequence). The CDR3 is made up of 14 amino acids. CDR3 bases: TGCAGTGCTAGAGATAACAGAATGAACACTGAAGCTTTCTTT. It encodes CSARDNRMNTEAFF.

The chain joins TRBV4-1 to TRBJ2-7; 9 bases line up with TRBD1. From germline, CDR1 is MGHRA and CDR2 YSYEKL. CDR3 length equals 16 residues. V was pared by 3 bases and J by 1 base, with 7 bases of the junction left unmatched. This CDR3 is CASSHRTGGESYEQYF. In DNA, the CDR3 is TGCGCCAGCAGCCACCGAACAGGGGGCGAATCCTACGAGCAGTACTTC.

V gene TRBV12-3 or TRBV12-4 combines with J gene TRBJ1-2; D remains ambiguous. The CDR3 covers 14 residues. The V end lost 3 bases, the J end lost 0 bases, and 8 bases lay between the germline ends. DNA for the CDR3: TGTGCCAGCAGTTTGCCTGGGTCTAACTATGGCTACACCTTC. Residues: CASSLPGSNYGYTF.

This clonotype was seen a few times. This chain links TRBV19 with TRBJ1-2; D ambiguous. Germline CDR1 reads LNHDA; CDR2 reads SQIVND (reference sequence). Trimming pared 9 bases from V and 5 bases from J, leaving 10 bases between. The length of the CDR3 is 11 residues. The CDR3 DNA reads TGTGCCAGCTTCGAAGCGTATGGCTACACCTTC. Protein sequence: CASFEAYGYTF. Variable domain in full (rest from reference TRBV19 and TRBJ1-2): DGGITQSPKYLFRKEGQNVTLSCEQNLNHDAMYWYRQDPGQGLRLIYYSQIVNDFQKGDIAEGYSVSREKKESFPLTVTSAQKNPTAFYLCASFEAYGYTFGSGTRLTVV.

The chain recombines TRBV9 with TRBJ2-3; D uncertain. The V end was cut by 2 bases, the J end by 3 bases, with 13 bases between. CDR3 length: 15 residues. Looked up from germline, CDR1 is SGDLS and CDR2 is YYNGEE. The CDR3 protein is CASSVGGVVTDTQYF. CDR3 sequence (DNA): TGTGCCAGCAGCGTCGGTGGCGTTGTAACAGATACGCAGTATTTT.

The table lists this clonotype with many counts. The chain joins TRBV12-3 or TRBV12-4 to TRBJ2-7; the match to TRBD1 covers 9 bases. V was clipped by 4 bases and J by 5 bases; unmatched bases: 6. The CDR3 extends over 14 amino acids. The DNA of the CDR3 is TGTGCCAGCAGTTCCGGGACAGGGTCGGACGAGCAGTACTTC. Translating it yields CASSSGTGSDEQYF.

J is TRBJ2-1 and V is TRBV6-2 or TRBV6-3, with 7 bases that match TRBD2. This CDR3 spans 17 amino acids. CDR1 is MNHEY and CDR2 is SVGEGT in the germline V gene. V dropped 0 bases and J dropped 3; count of bases not matched to a gene: 8. The CDR3 spells CASSYSIELADYNEQFF. The CDR3 nucleotides are TGTGCCAGCAGTTACTCTATAGAGCTAGCGGACTACAATGAGCAGTTCTTC.

Only a few counts were recorded for this clonotype. Here the CDR3 reads CASSRGDTDTQYF. CDR3 DNA sequence: TGTGCCAGCAGCCGGGGGGACACAGATACGCAGTATTTT. The chain is built from TRBV12-3 or TRBV12-4 and TRBJ2-3, with 7 bases matching TRBD2. There are 13 residues in the CDR3. The V gene end was trimmed by 6 bases and the J gene end by 2 bases; junction bases not matched to a gene: 2.

This clonotype turned up a few times. The chain employs TRBV3-1 and TRBJ2-5, with 7 bases that match TRBD2. Germline assignment: CDR1 LGHDT and CDR2 YNNKEL (reference sequence). CDR3 size: 15 residues. Trimming cost V 1 base and J 4 bases; bases outside gene matches: 6. In DNA form, the CDR3 reads TGTGCCAGCAGCCAAGCCCCGGGAGGCACAGAGACCCAGTACTTC. This sequence encodes CASSQAPGGTETQYF.

This clonotype was observed a few times. The chain joins TRBV3-1 to TRBJ2-7, with D perhaps matching TRBD1 (5 bases). This CDR3 has 11 residues. The V end lost 5 bases, the J end lost 6 bases, and 8 bases lay between the germline ends. Germline V gives CDR1 LGHDT, CDR2 YNNKEL (reference sequence). The CDR3 DNA is TGTGCCAGCAGCTCTCAGGGCGAGCAGTACTTC. It is translated as CASSSQGEQYF.

The V and J genes are TRBV4-3 and TRBJ2-2; D is ambiguous. V gave up 1 base and J gave up 5 bases, with 8 bases separating them. CDR3 length: 14 amino acids. Germline V CDR1 and CDR2: LGHNA, YSLEER. The CDR3 region is CASSQGTPTGELFF. The CDR3 region has the DNA TGCGCCAGCAGCCAAGGGACCCCTACCGGGGAGCTGTTTTTT.

The rearrangement links TRBV6-1 to TRBJ2-7, with 10 bases lining up with TRBD1. The CDR3 contains 13 residues. The germline V gene has CDR1 MNHNS and CDR2 SASEGT. Unmatched junction bases numbered 4, after V lost 5 bases and J lost 6 bases. The CDR3 DNA reads as TGTGCCAGCAGTCGGGACAGGGGCGGCGAGCAGTACTTC. It translates to CASSRDRGGEQYF.

This rearrangement joins TRBV30 to TRBJ2-2; D uncertain. This CDR3 has 15 amino acids. V lost 0 bases and J 3 bases, leaving 11 bases between the germline ends. Per germline, CDR1 GTSNPN and CDR2 SVGIG (reference sequence). The CDR3 reads CAWSVGASYTGELFF. The CDR3 DNA reads TGTGCCTGGAGTGTAGGAGCGAGTTACACCGGGGAGCTGTTTTTT.

The J gene is TRBJ2-7, the V gene TRBV28; D possibly corresponds to TRBD2 (6 bases). Germline CDR1 MDHEN, CDR2 SYDVKM. The length of the CDR3 is 13 residues. V was pared by 5 bases and J by 5 bases, with 13 bases between. The CDR3 DNA is TGTGCCAGCAGTGTCGGGGGTAGCCACGAGCAGTACTTC. The encoded protein is CASSVGGSHEQYF.

This clonotype was seen many times. The chain carries TRBV29-1 and TRBJ1-1; perhaps TRBD1 as D (6 bases). CDR1 and CDR2 from the germline V gene are SQVTM and ANQGSEA. The CDR3 extends over 13 amino acids. The germline V and J ends were trimmed by 5 bases and 1 base, with 11 bases remaining between them. This CDR3 reads CSVLGAANTEAFF. DNA for the CDR3: TGCAGCGTTTTGGGGGCTGCGAACACTGAAGCTTTCTTT.

The chain carries TRBV28 and TRBJ2-3; weak D call: TRBD2 (5 bases). The germline V and J ends were trimmed by 10 bases and 6 bases, with 23 bases remaining between them. This CDR3 is built from 15 residues. From germline, CDR1 is MDHEN and CDR2 SYDVKM. The CDR3 nucleotides are TGTGCCATTCAGTCGGGGTCAACGATTTCGGATACGCAGTATTTT. Translated, it gives CAIQSGSTISDTQYF.

A few counts support this clonotype. This chain links TRBV6-5 with TRBJ1-1; unclear D gene. This CDR3 comprises 12 residues. The V gene's germline CDR1 is MNHEY and CDR2 SVGAGI. V lost 0 bases to trimming and J lost 8 bases, with 7 bases between them. For the CDR3, the DNA is TGTGCCAGCAGTTACTCCGGCAGGGAAGCTTTCTTT. Protein product: CASSYSGREAFF.

This clonotype was counted a few times. CDR3 bases: TGTGCCAGCAGCTTAATTGCGGGACCTTCTGGAAACACCATATATTTT. Amino acid sequence: CASSLIAGPSGNTIYF. The rearrangement uses TRBV7-2 and TRBJ1-3, with D possibly matching TRBD1 (5 bases). V was shortened by 2 bases and J by 1 base, with 12 bases between the two germline ends. CDR1 and CDR2 (germline): SGHTA, FQGNSA. This CDR3 comprises 16 residues.

This clonotype occurred a few times. The chain joins TRBV4-2 to TRBJ2-1, with D maybe TRBD2 (5 bases). Germline V CDR1 and CDR2: LGHNA, YNFKEQ. Trimming left V 0 bases short and J 4 bases short, with 13 bases between. The CDR3 extends over 16 amino acids. The chain's CDR3 is CASSQEAGVAYNEQFF. Written as DNA, the CDR3 is TGTGCCAGCAGCCAAGAAGCCGGGGTTGCGTACAATGAGCAGTTCTTC.

This clonotype was counted between two and nine times. This chain joins TRBV9 and TRBJ2-2; the D gene is possibly TRBD2 (5 bases). This CDR3 comprises 13 residues. The germline gives CDR1 SGDLS, CDR2 YYNGEE. V was trimmed by 4 bases and J by 8 bases, leaving 12 bases between them. CDR3 in DNA: TGTGCCAGCAGCCCCCGGACTGTAGGGGAGCTGTTTTTT. Its protein product is CASSPRTVGELFF.

The rearrangement links TRBV27 to TRBJ2-3; the match to TRBD2 covers 7 bases. Germline CDR1 reads MNHEY; CDR2 reads SMNVEV (reference sequence). After removal of 3 bases from V and 1 base from J, the junction contained 7 bases not matched to a gene. The CDR3 loop spans 16 amino acids. The CDR3 loop is CASSFLAALGTDTQYF. DNA for the CDR3: TGTGCCAGCAGTTTCCTAGCGGCCCTGGGCACAGATACGCAGTATTTT.

The chain uses TRBV20-1 and TRBJ1-5; D is ambiguous. The CDR3 runs 11 residues. Between the trimmed V and J ends, which lost 3 bases and 6 bases, there was a span of 6 bases. Germline V CDR1 and CDR2: DFQATT, SNEGSKA (reference sequence). The CDR3 DNA sequence: TGCAGTGCTAGCGCGGGTCAGCCCCAGCATTTT. It specifies CSASAGQPQHF.

The CDR3 DNA sequence: TGTGCCACCAGTAGTTGGCGGGAGGGCCAACAAGAGACCCAGTACTTC. Amino acid sequence: CATSSWREGQQETQYF. This chain connects TRBV24-1 to TRBJ2-5, with 9 nucleotides matching TRBD2. CDR1 is KGHDR, CDR2 SFDVKD, per germline. The CDR3 loop spans 16 amino acids. J was trimmed by 2 bases and V by 6 bases; bases with no gene match: 9.

This clonotype was seen only a few times. This rearrangement joins TRBV28 to TRBJ2-1; maybe TRBD1 (6 bases). The germline V gene encodes CDR1 MDHEN and CDR2 SYDVKM. The CDR3 is made up of 13 amino acids. Trimming shortened V by 5 bases and J by 7 bases, and 12 bases separated the two germline ends. The CDR3 nucleotides are TGTGCCAGCAGTCTAGGGACATTAAATGAGCAGTTCTTC. This translates into CASSLGTLNEQFF.

This clonotype was picked up many times. This chain connects TRBV4-1 to TRBJ2-7; D gene uncertain. The V gene's germline CDR1 is MGHRA and CDR2 YSYEKL. The CDR3 extends over 15 amino acids. V was trimmed by 0 bases and J by 2 bases, leaving 11 bases between them. The CDR3 DNA is TGCGCCAGCAGCCAAGAACACAGCGTAGCCTACGAGCAGTACTTC. It translates to CASSQEHSVAYEQYF.

This clonotype was detected a few times. This rearrangement joins TRBV7-9 to TRBJ1-2; tentative D call: TRBD1 (5 bases). The V end lost 4 bases, the J end lost 2 bases, and 11 bases lay between the germline ends. The germline V gene encodes CDR1 SEHNR and CDR2 FQNEAQ (reference sequence). The CDR3 has 14 amino acids. CDR3 sequence: CASSSPTDNYGYTF. The CDR3 DNA follows: TGTGCCAGCAGCTCGCCGACAGACAACTATGGCTACACCTTC.

The chain recombines TRBV7-8 with TRBJ2-1, with D unclear. CDR1 is SGHVS, CDR2 FQNEAQ, per germline. The CDR3 has 16 residues. Trimming stripped 5 bases from V and 0 bases from J, with 14 bases between. CDR3 sequence: CASSQIRGSSYNEQFF. DNA of the CDR3: TGTGCCAGCAGCCAAATTCGCGGCAGCTCCTACAATGAGCAGTTCTTC.

The chain employs TRBV6-5 and TRBJ2-3; the match to TRBD2 covers 9 bases. In germline, CDR1 is MNHEY, CDR2 SVGAGI. The CDR3 is 18 residues long. Trimming took 0 bases from V and 4 from J; bases not matched to a gene: 11. The CDR3 protein is CASSYSRASGEGPDTQYF. CDR3 DNA sequence: TGTGCCAGCAGTTACTCGAGGGCTAGCGGGGAGGGGCCAGATACGCAGTATTTT.